This TCR beta chain was sequenced in a study of cytomegalovirus exposure and HLA in healthy donors. V shed 5 bases and J shed 7 bases, with 21 bases lying between them. The CDR3 consists of 16 residues. Germline-derived CDR1 and CDR2 are SGHVS and FQNEAQ. The approximately 120-subject validation cohort, separate from the approximately 670-subject first cohort, included the donors. Overall study results and limits: In vitro, three CMV-associated chains proved specific for CMV antigens. Most TCR sequences were rare, but some public TCRs occurred in many donors.

Clones were read by immunoSEQ multiplex PCR, and TCRdb kept only the in-frame ones, dropping some. The table shows 120,000 or so clones, with approximately 90% occurring only once. Concerning this clone itself: Its antigen remains unidentified.

The chain carries TRBV7-8 and TRBJ2-1, with D possibly TRBD1 on 7 matching bases. Specimen: PBMCs. This TCR derives from a woman aged 18-29 years in good health and CMV-seronegative. The CDR3 bases are TGTGCCAGCAGCCCTCGGGGGCAGGGGGAAAGTAATGAGCAGTTCTTC. Protein sequence: CASSPRGQGESNEQFF.